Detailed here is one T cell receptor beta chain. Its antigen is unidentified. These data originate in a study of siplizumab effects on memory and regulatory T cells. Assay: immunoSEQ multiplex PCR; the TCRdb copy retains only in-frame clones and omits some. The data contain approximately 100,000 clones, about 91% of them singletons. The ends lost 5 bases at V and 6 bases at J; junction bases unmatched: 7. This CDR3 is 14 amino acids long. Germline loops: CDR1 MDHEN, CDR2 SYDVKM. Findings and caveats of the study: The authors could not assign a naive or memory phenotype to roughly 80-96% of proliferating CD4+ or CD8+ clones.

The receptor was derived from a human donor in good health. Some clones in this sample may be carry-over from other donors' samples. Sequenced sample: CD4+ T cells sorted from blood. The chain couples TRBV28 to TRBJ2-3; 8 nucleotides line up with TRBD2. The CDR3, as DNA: TGTGCCAGCAGTCAAGCGGGAGAGGGGGATACGCAGTATTTT. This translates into CASSQAGEGDTQYF.